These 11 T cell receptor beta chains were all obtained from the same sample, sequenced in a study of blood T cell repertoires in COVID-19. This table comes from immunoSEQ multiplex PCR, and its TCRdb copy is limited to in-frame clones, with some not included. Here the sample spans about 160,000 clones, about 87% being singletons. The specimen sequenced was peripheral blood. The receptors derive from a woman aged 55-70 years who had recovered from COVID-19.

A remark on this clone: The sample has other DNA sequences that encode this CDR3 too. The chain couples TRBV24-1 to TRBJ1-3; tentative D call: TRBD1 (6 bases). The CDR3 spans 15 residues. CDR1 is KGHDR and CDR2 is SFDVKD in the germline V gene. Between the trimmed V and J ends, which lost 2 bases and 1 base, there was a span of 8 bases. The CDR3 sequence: CATSDSRGSGNTIYF. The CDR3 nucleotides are TGTGCCACCAGTGATTCCAGGGGTTCTGGAAACACCATATATTTT.

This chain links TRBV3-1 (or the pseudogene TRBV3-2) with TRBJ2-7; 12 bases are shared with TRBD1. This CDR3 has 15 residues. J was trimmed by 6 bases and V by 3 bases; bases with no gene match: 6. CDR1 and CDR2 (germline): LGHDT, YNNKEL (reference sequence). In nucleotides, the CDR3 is TGTGCCAGCAGCCAGGGGACAGGGGGCCCACGCGAGCAGTACTTC. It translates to CASSQGTGGPREQYF.

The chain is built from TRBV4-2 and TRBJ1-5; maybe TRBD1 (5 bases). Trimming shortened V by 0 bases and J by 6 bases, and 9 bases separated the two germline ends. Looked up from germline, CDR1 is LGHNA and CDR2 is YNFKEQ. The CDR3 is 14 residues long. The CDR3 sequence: CASSQDGQGQPQHF. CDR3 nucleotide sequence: TGTGCCAGCAGCCAAGATGGGCAGGGTCAGCCCCAGCATTTT.

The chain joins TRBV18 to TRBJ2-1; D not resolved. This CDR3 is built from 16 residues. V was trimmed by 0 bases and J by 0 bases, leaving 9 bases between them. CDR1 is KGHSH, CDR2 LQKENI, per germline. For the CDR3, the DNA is TGTGCCAGCTCACCACCTCGCGTTAGCTCCTACAATGAGCAGTTCTTC. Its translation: CASSPPRVSSYNEQFF.

CDR3 in amino acids: CASSEGGRALQPQHF. The CDR3 DNA follows: TGTGCCAGCAGTGAAGGGGGCAGGGCGCTCCAGCCCCAGCATTTT. The V gene is TRBV6-1, the J gene TRBJ1-5, with D possibly being TRBD1 (5 bases). The CDR3 runs 15 residues. With 1 base removed from V and 7 bases from J, the gap between germline ends came to 14 bases. Germline assignment: CDR1 MNHNS and CDR2 SASEGT.

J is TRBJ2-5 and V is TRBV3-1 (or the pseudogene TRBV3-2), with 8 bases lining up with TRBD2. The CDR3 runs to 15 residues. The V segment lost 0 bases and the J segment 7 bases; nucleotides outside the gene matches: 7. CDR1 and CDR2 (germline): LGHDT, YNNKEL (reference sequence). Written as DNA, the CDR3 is TGTGCCAGCAGCCAAGAACGAGCGGGGGCGGCGACCCAGTACTTC. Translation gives CASSQERAGAATQYF.

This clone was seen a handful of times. The CDR3 here is CSGDLQAGTEAFF. DNA for the CDR3: TGCAGCGGTGACCTCCAAGCGGGCACTGAAGCTTTCTTT. This chain uses TRBV29-1 with TRBJ1-1; D is undetermined. The CDR3 consists of 13 residues. CDR1 and CDR2 from the germline V gene are SQVTM and ANQGSEA. Trimming shortened V by 7 bases and J by 4 bases, and 16 bases separated the two germline ends.

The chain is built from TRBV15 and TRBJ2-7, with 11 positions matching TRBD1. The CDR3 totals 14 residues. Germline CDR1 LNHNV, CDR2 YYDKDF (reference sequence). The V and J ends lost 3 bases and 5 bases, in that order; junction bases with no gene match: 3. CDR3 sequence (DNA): TGTGCCACCAGCAGGGGGACAGGGGGAAACGAGCAGTACTTC. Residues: CATSRGTGGNEQYF.

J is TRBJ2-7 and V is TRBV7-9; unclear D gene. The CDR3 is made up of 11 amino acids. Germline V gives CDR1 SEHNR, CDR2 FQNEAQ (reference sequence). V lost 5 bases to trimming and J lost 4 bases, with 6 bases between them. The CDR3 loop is CASSQQYEQYF. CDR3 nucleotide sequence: TGTGCCAGCAGCCAACAATACGAGCAGTACTTC.

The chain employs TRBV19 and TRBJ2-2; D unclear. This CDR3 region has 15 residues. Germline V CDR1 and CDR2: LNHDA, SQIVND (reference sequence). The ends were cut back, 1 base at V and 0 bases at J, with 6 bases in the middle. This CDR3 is CASSIGQTNTGELFF. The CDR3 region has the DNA TGTGCCAGTAGTATAGGGCAGACGAACACCGGGGAGCTGTTTTTT.

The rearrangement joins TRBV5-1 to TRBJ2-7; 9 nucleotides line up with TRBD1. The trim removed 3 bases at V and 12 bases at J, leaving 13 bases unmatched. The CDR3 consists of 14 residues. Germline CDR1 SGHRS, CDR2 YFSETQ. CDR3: CASSYPTRTGAPYF. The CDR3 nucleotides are TGCGCCAGCAGCTATCCAACTAGGACAGGGGCCCCGTACTTC.